Below, 15 T cell receptor beta chains from the same sample are listed, as sequenced in a study of blood T cell repertoires in COVID-19. Repertoires were generated with immunoSEQ multiplex PCR, while TCRdb's copy carries only in-frame clones and drops some. Of fewer than 250,000 clones in the sample, approximately 83% were seen once. Sequencing used peripheral blood. These receptor sequences come from a human donor in a cohort sampled during active COVID-19.

CDR3 residues: CASSRDGTAAYEQYF. CDR3 nucleotide sequence: TGTGCCAGCAGCCGTGATGGGACAGCTGCCTACGAGCAGTACTTC. The chain uses TRBV7-9 and TRBJ2-7, with TRBD1 identical over 7 bases. Germline CDR1 is SEHNR and CDR2 is FQNEAQ (reference sequence). V trimming: 5 bases; J trimming: 2 bases; junction bases outside the gene matches: 9. The CDR3 extends over 15 amino acids.

The CDR3 DNA is TGTGCCAGCAGTTACCTCAGGGGCCATGAGCAGTTCTTC. Amino acid sequence: CASSYLRGHEQFF. The chain uses TRBV6-5 and TRBJ2-1; the D gene is possibly TRBD1 (6 bases). CDR1 and CDR2 (germline): MNHEY, SVGAGI. The CDR3 totals 13 residues. V lost 2 bases, J lost 8 bases, and 10 bases lay in between.

The chain couples TRBV11-1 to TRBJ2-7, with 9 nucleotides matching TRBD1. Germline CDR1 reads SGHAT; CDR2 reads FQDESV (reference sequence). This CDR3 spans 14 amino acids. The V gene end was trimmed by 3 bases and the J gene end by 6 bases; junction bases not matched to a gene: 6. The CDR3 coding sequence is TGTGCCAGCAGCTTTCGACAGGGGGTCGGCGAGCAGTACTTC. Residues: CASSFRQGVGEQYF.

The gene calls are TRBV9 and TRBJ1-2; possible D gene TRBD1, 6 bases. The CDR3 is 17 amino acids. Trimming took off 3 bases at V and 5 bases at J, with 23 bases between the two ends. In germline, CDR1 is SGDLS, CDR2 YYNGEE. As DNA, the CDR3 is TGTGCCAGCAGCGATGGGACAACCCGACGTCAAAATTATGGCTACACCTTC. Protein product: CASSDGTTRRQNYGYTF.

The genes are TRBV19 and TRBJ1-6; 8 bases match TRBD1. The germline CDR1 and CDR2 sequences are LNHDA and SQIVND (reference sequence). The length of the CDR3 is 16 residues. Losses at the gene ends were 5 bases for V and 0 bases for J; bases not matched to a gene: 3. The CDR3, as DNA: TGTGCCAGTAGTCGGGACAGGAGCTCCTATAATTCACCCCTCCACTTT. Encoded protein: CASSRDRSSYNSPLHF.

V gene TRBV11-3 combines with J gene TRBJ2-3; 8 bases align to TRBD1. Germline V CDR1 and CDR2: SGHNT, YENEEA. This CDR3 region has 15 residues. Trimming at V came to 2 bases and at J to 3 bases, leaving 4 bases not matched to a gene. Here the CDR3 reads CASSLSGQGTDTQYF. CDR3 in DNA: TGTGCCAGCAGCTTAAGTGGACAGGGAACAGATACGCAGTATTTT.

V usage is TRBV20-1 and J usage is TRBJ1-4; weak D call: TRBD1 (5 bases). The CDR3 is 15 amino acids. Germline-derived CDR1 and CDR2 are DFQATT and SNEGSKA (reference sequence). The V gene lost 3 bases and the J gene lost 7 bases, with 18 bases spanning the gap. CDR3 residues: CSASPGSGRGEKLFF. The CDR3 DNA is TGCAGTGCTAGTCCCGGGTCAGGGAGGGGTGAAAAACTGTTTTTT.

This chain connects TRBV5-1 to TRBJ2-2; 7 bases align to TRBD1. The germline CDR1 and CDR2 sequences are SGHRS and YFSETQ. The V and J ends lost 5 bases and 2 bases, in that order; junction bases with no gene match: 3. This CDR3 is built from 14 residues. For the CDR3, the DNA is TGCGCCAGCAGTAGGGGGCTAAACACCGGGGAGCTGTTTTTT. Protein product: CASSRGLNTGELFF.

This chain joins TRBV28 and TRBJ1-1, with TRBD1 as a possible D gene (6 bases). Between the trimmed V and J ends, which lost 8 bases and 3 bases, there was a span of 19 bases. CDR3 size: 15 residues. The germline CDR1 and CDR2 sequences are MDHEN and SYDVKM. CDR3 coding DNA: TGTGCCAGCGACAGTAGCGAGGGGGATCACACTGAAGCTTTCTTT. This gives the protein CASDSSEGDHTEAFF.

This clone was detected a few times. The genes are TRBV11-2 and TRBJ1-5; 7 positions match TRBD1. Germline V CDR1 and CDR2: SGHAT, FQNNGV. The CDR3 runs to 17 residues. The trim removed 1 base at V and 2 bases at J, leaving 8 bases unmatched. The DNA for the CDR3 is TGTGCCAGCAGCTTAGGAGTGGGCACAGGGGGCAATCAGCCCCAGCATTTT. Translation: CASSLGVGTGGNQPQHF.

This clone was counted only a few times. The chain combines TRBV7-9 with TRBJ2-7; D perhaps matches TRBD2 (6 bases). The CDR3 totals 13 residues. CDR1 is SEHNR and CDR2 is FQNEAQ in the germline V gene (reference sequence). The ends were cut back, 5 bases at V and 6 bases at J, with 14 bases in the middle. This CDR3 is CASSPGLGAEQYF. The CDR3 DNA follows: TGTGCCAGCAGCCCGGGACTCGGGGCCGAGCAGTACTTC.

V and J are TRBV5-8 and TRBJ2-7; D gene ambiguous. Trimming left V 4 bases short and J 1 base short, with 9 bases between. Germline-derived CDR1 and CDR2 are SGHTS and YDEGEE. The CDR3 covers 13 residues. CDR3 region: CASSLRPSYEQYF. The CDR3 coding sequence is TGTGCCAGCAGCCTACGTCCGTCCTACGAGCAGTACTTC.

This clone came up once. The chain uses TRBV5-6 and TRBJ2-2; 8 bases align to TRBD2. CDR3 length: 16 amino acids. The junction had 7 bases not matched to a gene; V was cut back by 0 bases and J by 6 bases. The germline V gene has CDR1 SGHDT and CDR2 YYEEEE. The CDR3 sequence: CASSLDLSGGAGELFF. The CDR3 DNA reads TGTGCCAGCAGCTTGGACCTCTCCGGGGGGGCCGGGGAGCTGTTTTTT.

The V gene is TRBV5-8, the J gene TRBJ2-3; 9 nucleotides agree with TRBD2. CDR3 length: 13 amino acids. Germline V gene sequence: CDR1 SGHTS, CDR2 YDEGEE. The V segment lost 2 bases and the J segment 7 bases; nucleotides outside the gene matches: 2. CDR3 sequence reads: CASSLAGGNTQYF. CDR3 nucleotides: TGTGCCAGCAGCTTAGCGGGGGGAAATACGCAGTATTTT.

V usage is TRBV2 and J usage is TRBJ2-7; TRBD1 matches 7 bases. V shed 2 bases, J shed 0 bases, and the junction held 4 bases outside the gene matches. Germline V gene data show CDR1 as SNHLY and CDR2 as FYNNEI. The CDR3 covers 15 residues. CDR3 nucleotide sequence: TGTGCCAGCAGTGAACAGGGGGTAAGCTCCTACGAGCAGTACTTC. Translation gives CASSEQGVSSYEQYF.